This TCR beta chain emerged from a study of T-cell reconstitution after alpha-beta-depleted transplantation in children. The table lists this clonotype with a few counts. The CDR3 covers 14 residues. Trimming removed 3 bases from V and 4 bases from J, with 13 bases in between. Unique molecular identifiers were incorporated during preparation of the TCRbeta library. TCRdb independently ran MiXCR on the PCR reads; one entry per CDR3 protein. Seen here are 210,000 or so distinct CDR3 sequences, approximately 10% observed once, and the top ten hold roughly 28%. The V and J genes are TRBV12-3 or TRBV12-4 and TRBJ2-7; maybe TRBD2 (6 bases). The sequence came from a child in the first two years of life with acute myeloid leukemia, due to receive a stem cell transplant. The sequences come from PBMCs, collected before TCRalphabeta/CD19-depleted stem cell transplant. The CDR3 here is CASSFGGKPYEQYF. CDR3 DNA sequence: TGTGCCAGCAGTTTTGGCGGGAAACCATACGAGCAGTACTTC.